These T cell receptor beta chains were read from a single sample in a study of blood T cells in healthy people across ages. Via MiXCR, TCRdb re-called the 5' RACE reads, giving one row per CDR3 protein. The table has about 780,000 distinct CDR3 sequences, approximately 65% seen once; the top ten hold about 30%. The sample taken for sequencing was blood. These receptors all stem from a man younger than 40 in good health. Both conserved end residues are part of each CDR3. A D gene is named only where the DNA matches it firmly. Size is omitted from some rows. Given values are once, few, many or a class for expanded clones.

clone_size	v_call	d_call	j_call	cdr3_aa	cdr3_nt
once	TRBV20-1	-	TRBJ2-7	CSVPTYEQYF	TGCAGTGTTCCCACCTACGAGCAGTACTTC
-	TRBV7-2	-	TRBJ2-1	CASSQMGQGLGEQFF	TGTGCCAGCAGCCAGATGGGGCAGGGATTGGGGGAGCAGTTCTTC
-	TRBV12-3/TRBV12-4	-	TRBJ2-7	CASSWELSEQYF	TGTGCCAGCAGTTGGGAGCTTTCTGAGCAGTACTTC
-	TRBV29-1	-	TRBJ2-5	CSVTEKETQYF	TGCAGCGTTACAGAGAAAGAGACCCAGTACTTC
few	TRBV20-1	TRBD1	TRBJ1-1	CSAIKGQLNTEAFF	TGCAGTGCTATAAAGGGACAGTTGAACACTGAAGCTTTCTTT
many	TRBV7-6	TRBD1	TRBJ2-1	CASSSRDSYNEQFF	TGTGCCAGCAGCTCCCGGGACAGCTACAATGAGCAGTTCTTC
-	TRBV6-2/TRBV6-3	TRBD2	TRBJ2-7	CASSYVPSGGYEQYF	TGTGCCAGCAGTTACGTTCCTAGCGGGGGCTACGAGCAGTACTTC
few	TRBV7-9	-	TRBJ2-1	CASSHPRSSYNEQFF	TGTGCCAGCAGCCACCCAAGGAGCTCCTACAATGAGCAGTTCTTC
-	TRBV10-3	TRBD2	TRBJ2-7	CAISSRASGGAYEQYF	TGTGCCATCAGTTCGAGGGCTAGCGGGGGGGCCTACGAGCAGTACTTC
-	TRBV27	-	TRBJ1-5	CATARGGIGNQPQHF	TGTGCCACCGCAAGGGGGGGGATAGGCAATCAGCCCCAGCATTTT
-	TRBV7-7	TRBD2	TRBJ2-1	CASSLERTSVQFF	TGTGCCAGCAGCTTAGAACGGACTAGCGTGCAGTTCTTC
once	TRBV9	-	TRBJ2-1	CASSEETYNEQFF	TGTGCCAGCAGCGAAGAGACCTACAATGAGCAGTTCTTC
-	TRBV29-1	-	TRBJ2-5	CSVGGVREETQYF	TGCAGCGTTGGAGGGGTCAGGGAAGAGACCCAGTACTTC
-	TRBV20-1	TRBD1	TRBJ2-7	CSATRQGHYEQYF	TGCAGTGCCACCCGACAGGGCCACTACGAGCAGTACTTC
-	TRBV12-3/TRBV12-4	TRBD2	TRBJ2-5	CASSPGLAGSQETQYF	TGTGCCAGCAGTCCCGGACTAGCGGGTTCACAAGAGACCCAGTACTTC
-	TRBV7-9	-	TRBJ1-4	CASSSDPHEKLFF	TGTGCCAGCAGCTCCGATCCCCATGAAAAACTGTTTTTT
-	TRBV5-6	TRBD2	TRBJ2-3	CASSPVAGGPDTQYF	TGTGCCAGCAGCCCCGTGGCGGGGGGTCCAGATACGCAGTATTTT
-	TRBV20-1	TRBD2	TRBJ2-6	CSARGTSSSGANVLTF	TGCAGTGCTAGAGGGACTAGTTCCTCTGGGGCCAACGTCCTGACTTTC
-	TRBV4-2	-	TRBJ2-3	CASSQQGRSTDTQYF	TGTGCCAGCAGCCAACAGGGTAGAAGCACAGATACGCAGTATTTT
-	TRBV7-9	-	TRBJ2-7	CASSLTGAVFTQYF	TGTGCCAGCAGCTTAACGGGAGCGGTGTTTACCCAGTACTTC
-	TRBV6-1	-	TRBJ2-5	CASLEVNRGETQYF	TGTGCCAGCCTCGAAGTTAACCGGGGGGAGACCCAGTACTTC
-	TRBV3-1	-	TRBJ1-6	CASSRGGSNNSPLHF	TGTGCCAGCAGCCGAGGGGGGTCGAATAATTCACCCCTCCACTTT
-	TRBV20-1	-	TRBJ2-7	CSALPQGKGYEQYF	TGCAGTGCTCTCCCGCAAGGGAAAGGCTACGAGCAGTACTTC
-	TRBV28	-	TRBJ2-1	CASSTRDGLYNEQFF	TGTGCCAGCAGTACCCGGGACGGACTTTACAATGAGCAGTTCTTC
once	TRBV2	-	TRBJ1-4	CASSEEGGAEKLFF	TGTGCCAGCAGTGAAGAGGGGGGGGCTGAAAAACTGTTTTTT
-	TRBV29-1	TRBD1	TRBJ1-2	CSVEWTGGGNYGYTF	TGCAGCGTTGAATGGACAGGGGGCGGTAACTATGGCTACACCTTC
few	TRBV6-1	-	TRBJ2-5	CASSEAFYRQETQYF	TGTGCCAGCAGTGAAGCGTTTTACAGGCAAGAGACCCAGTACTTC
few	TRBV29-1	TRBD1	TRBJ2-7	CSVEESAGGYEQYF	TGCAGCGTTGAAGAGTCCGCAGGGGGCTACGAGCAGTACTTC
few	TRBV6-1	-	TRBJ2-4	CASNPHAVAKNIQYF	TGTGCCAGCAACCCCCACGCTGTAGCCAAAAACATTCAGTACTTC
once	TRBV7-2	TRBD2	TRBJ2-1	CASSFTPIAGAYNEQFF	TGTGCCAGCAGCTTTACTCCCATAGCGGGGGCCTACAATGAGCAGTTCTTC
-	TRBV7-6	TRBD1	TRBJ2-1	CASSLGDRGRVNNEQFF	TGTGCCAGCAGCTTAGGGGACAGGGGGCGCGTCAACAATGAGCAGTTCTTC
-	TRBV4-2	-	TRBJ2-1	CASSPSGLAYNEQFF	TGTGCCAGCAGCCCAAGCGGTCTAGCTTACAATGAGCAGTTCTTC
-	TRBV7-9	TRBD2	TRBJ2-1	CASSSALADNEQFF	TGTGCCAGCAGCTCGGCACTAGCGGACAATGAGCAGTTCTTC
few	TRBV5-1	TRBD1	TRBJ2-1	CASSLEDRAVGEQFF	TGCGCCAGCAGCTTGGAGGACAGGGCGGTCGGTGAGCAGTTCTTC
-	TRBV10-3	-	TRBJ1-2	CAIRGDRSPYGYTF	TGTGCCATCAGGGGTGACAGATCGCCCTATGGCTACACCTTC
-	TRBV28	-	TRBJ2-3	CASSLLTRWDTQYF	TGTGCCAGCAGTTTACTCACCAGGTGGGATACGCAGTATTTT
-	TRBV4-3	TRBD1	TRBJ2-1	CASSPLDRGNEQFF	TGCGCCAGCAGCCCCCTGGACAGGGGTAATGAGCAGTTCTTC